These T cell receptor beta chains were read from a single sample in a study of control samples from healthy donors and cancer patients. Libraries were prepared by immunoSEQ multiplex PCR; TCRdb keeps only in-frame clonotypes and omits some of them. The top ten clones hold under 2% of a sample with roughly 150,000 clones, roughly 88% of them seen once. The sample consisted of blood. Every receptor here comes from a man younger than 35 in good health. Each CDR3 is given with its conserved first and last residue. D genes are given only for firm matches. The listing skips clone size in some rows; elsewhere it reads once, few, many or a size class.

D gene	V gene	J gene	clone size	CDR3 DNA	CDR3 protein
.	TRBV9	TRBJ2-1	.	TGTGCCAGCAGCGTAGGTGGGGTTGATGAGCAGTTCTTC	CASSVGGVDEQFF
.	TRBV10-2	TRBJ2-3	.	TGCGCCAGCAGGGCGGACAAGCGCATAGATACGCAGTATTTT	CASRADKRIDTQYF
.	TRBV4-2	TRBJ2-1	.	TGTGCCAGCAGCCAAGATATGGTCCGCGACTCCTACAATGAGCAGTTCTTC	CASSQDMVRDSYNEQFF
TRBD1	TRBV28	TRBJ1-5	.	TGTGCCAGCAGTTTATTAGCCAGGGGGGGACAGCCCCAGCATTTT	CASSLLARGGQPQHF
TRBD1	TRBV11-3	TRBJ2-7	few	TGTGCCAGCAGCTCAGGGGGATCCTACGAGCAGTACTTC	CASSSGGSYEQYF
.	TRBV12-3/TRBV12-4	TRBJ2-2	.	TGTGCCAGCAGGACCGTGAACACCGGGGAGCTGTTTTTT	CASRTVNTGELFF
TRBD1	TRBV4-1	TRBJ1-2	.	TGCGCCAGCAGCCAAGATTTGACAGGGGCTGCGAATGGCTACACCTTC	CASSQDLTGAANGYTF
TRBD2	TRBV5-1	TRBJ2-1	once	TGCGCCAGCAGCTTGGCCCAAACTAGCGGGGGGGACTCCTACAATGAGCAGTTCTTC	CASSLAQTSGGDSYNEQFF
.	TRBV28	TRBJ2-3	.	TGTGCCAGCAGTTCAGGCTACACAGATACGCAGTATTTT	CASSSGYTDTQYF
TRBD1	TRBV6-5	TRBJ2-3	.	TGTGCCAGCAGGTCTACAGGGGATACTTGGGATACGCAGTATTTT	CASRSTGDTWDTQYF
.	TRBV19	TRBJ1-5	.	TGTGCCAGTAGTATAGCGGTAGACAGTTATAGCAATCAGCCCCAGCATTTT	CASSIAVDSYSNQPQHF
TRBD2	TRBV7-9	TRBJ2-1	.	TGTGCCAGCAGCTCCCAGTCCAGCGGGGGGGCGCCCTACAATGAGCAGTTCTTC	CASSSQSSGGAPYNEQFF
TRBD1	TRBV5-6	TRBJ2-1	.	TGTGCCAGCAGCGAGCGGGACAGGGCCCCGACCAGCTCCTACAATGAGCAGTTCTTC	CASSERDRAPTSSYNEQFF
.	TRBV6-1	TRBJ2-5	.	TGTGCCAGCAGTGAAACTGTAGGGACCTTAAAGCAAGAGACCCAGTACTTC	CASSETVGTLKQETQYF
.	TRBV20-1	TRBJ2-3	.	TGCAGTGCGGAGATGGATACGCAGTATTTT	CSAEMDTQYF
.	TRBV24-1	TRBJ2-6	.	TGTGCCACCAGTGATCCCCGGGACCGCAACTCTGGGGCCAACGTCCTGACTTTC	CATSDPRDRNSGANVLTF
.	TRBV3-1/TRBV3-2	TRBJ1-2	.	TGTGCCAGCAGCCGGCATGGGCGAGCTAACTATGGCTACACCTTC	CASSRHGRANYGYTF
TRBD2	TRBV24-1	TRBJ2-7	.	TGTGCCACCAGTGATCCGGGGGGACCCAAGCAGTACTTC	CATSDPGGPKQYF
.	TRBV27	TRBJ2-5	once	TGTGCCAGCAGTTCCCCCCGGGACACACAAGAGACCCAGTACTTC	CASSSPRDTQETQYF
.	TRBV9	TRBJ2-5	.	TGTGCCAGCATGCGAGGAGCGGTTGGGCCCCAAGAGACCCAGTACTTC	CASMRGAVGPQETQYF
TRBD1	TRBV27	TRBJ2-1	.	TGTGCCAGCAGATCCCTTTCGGACAGGGGGCGCGGAGAGCAGTTCTTC	CASRSLSDRGRGEQFF
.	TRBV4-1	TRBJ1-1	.	TGCGCCAGCAGCCCCCGGACGGAACAAAACACTGAAGCTTTCTTT	CASSPRTEQNTEAFF
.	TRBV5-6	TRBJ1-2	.	TGTGCCAGCAGCTTGCGGGCAGGGTTTAGGAACTATGGCTACACCTTC	CASSLRAGFRNYGYTF
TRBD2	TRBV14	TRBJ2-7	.	TGTGCCAGCAGCCACAGCGGGGGAGGCGAGCAGTACTTC	CASSHSGGGEQYF
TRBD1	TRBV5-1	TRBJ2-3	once	TGCGCCAGCAACTTTCTCCAGGGGGTAAACACAGATACGCAGTATTTT	CASNFLQGVNTDTQYF
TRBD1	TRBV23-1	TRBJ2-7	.	TGCGCCAGAACAGGGGTCCCCGATAAGGCCTACGAGCAGTACTTC	CARTGVPDKAYEQYF
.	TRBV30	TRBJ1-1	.	TGTGCCTGGAGTGTGCAGGGGCTGAATGCTTTCTTT	CAWSVQGLNAFF
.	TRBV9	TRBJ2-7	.	TGTGCCAGCAGCCCCCGGGGAGAATACGAGCAGTACTTC	CASSPRGEYEQYF
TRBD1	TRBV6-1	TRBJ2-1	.	TGTGCCAGCAGTGAGCAATGGACAGGGGGAGGGAATGAGCAGTTCTTC	CASSEQWTGGGNEQFF
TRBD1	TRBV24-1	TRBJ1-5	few	TGTGCCACCAACGACAGGGATAACCAGCCCCAGCATTTT	CATNDRDNQPQHF
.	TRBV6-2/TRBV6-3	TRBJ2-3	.	TGTGCCAGCAGTAATGGCGGACGACCCACAGATACGCAGTATTTT	CASSNGGRPTDTQYF
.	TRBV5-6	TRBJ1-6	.	TGTGCCAGCAGCTTGAAACAGGGAAGCTCACCCCTCCACTTT	CASSLKQGSSPLHF
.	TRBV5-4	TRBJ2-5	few	TGTGCCAGCAGCCCGGGCTCTCAGGGTGGGGGGGAGACCCAGTACTTC	CASSPGSQGGGETQYF
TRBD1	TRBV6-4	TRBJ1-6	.	TGTGCCAGCAGTGCCTTGCCCCACACAGGGGGCAATTCACCCCTCCACTTT	CASSALPHTGGNSPLHF
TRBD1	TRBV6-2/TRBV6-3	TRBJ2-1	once	TGTGCCAGCAGTTACTCGAGTTCGAGACAGGGGACCGGGGATGAGCAGTTCTTC	CASSYSSSRQGTGDEQFF
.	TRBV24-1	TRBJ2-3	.	TGTGCCACCAGTGATTTCCCAGATACGCAGTATTTT	CATSDFPDTQYF
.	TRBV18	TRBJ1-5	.	TGTGCCAGCTCAGAATACAGGGTCCAGCCCCAGCATTTT	CASSEYRVQPQHF
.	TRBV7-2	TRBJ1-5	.	TGTGCCAGCAGCTCCAGGACGGGGAATCAGCCCCAGCATTTT	CASSSRTGNQPQHF
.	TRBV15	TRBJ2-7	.	TGTGCCACCAGCAGAGGACCAGCAGTCGAGCAGTACTTC	CATSRGPAVEQYF
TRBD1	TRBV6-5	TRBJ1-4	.	TGTGCCAGCAGGGGGCAGGGGGATGAAAAACTGTTTTTT	CASRGQGDEKLFF
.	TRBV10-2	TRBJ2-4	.	TGCGCCAGCAGTCCGGAAAAAAACATTCAGTACTTC	CASSPEKNIQYF